Shown below are 5 T cell receptor beta chains from a single sample sequenced in a study of cytomegalovirus exposure and HLA in healthy donors. Measured with immunoSEQ multiplex PCR; TCRdb has only the in-frame clones, and not every one. The table has 150,000 to 200,000 clones, 91% seen once. The sample taken for sequencing was PBMCs. All receptors come from a woman aged 18-35 years in good health and CMV-seropositive.

The J gene is TRBJ2-5, the V gene TRBV2; 9 bases are shared with TRBD2. V shed 2 bases, J shed 2 bases, and the junction held 0 bases outside the gene matches. This CDR3 is 14 amino acids long. In germline, CDR1 is SNHLY, CDR2 FYNNEI. CDR3 sequence (DNA): TGTGCCAGCAGTGAACTAGCGGGGCAAGAGACCCAGTACTTC. It yields the protein CASSELAGQETQYF.

Only a few counts were recorded for this clone. This rearrangement joins TRBV7-9 to TRBJ1-1; D is possibly TRBD1 (5 bases). The CDR3 length is 15 residues. Germline V lookup: CDR1 SEHNR, CDR2 FQNEAQ (reference sequence). Trimming stripped 5 bases from V and 1 base from J, with 14 bases between. CDR3 in amino acids: CASSGVGVSNTEAFF. The CDR3 DNA reads as TGTGCCAGCAGCGGGGTAGGGGTCTCGAACACTGAAGCTTTCTTT. The full variable domain, its missing parts supplied by reference TRBV7-9 and TRBJ1-1, is DTGVSQNPRHKITKRGQNVTFRCDPISEHNRLYWYRQTLGQGPEFLTYFQNEAQLEKSRLLSDRFSAERPKGSFSTLEIQRTEQGDSAMYLCASSGVGVSNTEAFFGQGTRLTVV.

V gene TRBV5-1 combines with J gene TRBJ1-3; D gene ambiguous. Germline CDR1 is SGHRS and CDR2 is YFSETQ. The CDR3 consists of 14 residues. Trimming took 0 bases from V and 4 from J, leaving 8 bases between them. CDR3 bases: TGCGCCAGCAGCTTGGCCAACACAGGAAACACCATATATTTT. Translated, it gives CASSLANTGNTIYF.

V is TRBV6-1 and J is TRBJ1-5, with 7 nucleotides matching TRBD1. CDR3 length equals 15 residues. After removal of 2 bases from V and 3 bases from J, the junction contained 4 bases not matched to a gene. Per germline, CDR1 MNHNS and CDR2 SASEGT. The CDR3 reads CASSEPGQNNQPQHF. CDR3 sequence (DNA): TGTGCCAGCAGTGAACCGGGACAGAACAATCAGCCCCAGCATTTT.

The chain combines TRBV6-1 with TRBJ2-5; 7 bases align to TRBD2. CDR1 and CDR2 (germline): MNHNS, SASEGT. V lost 8 bases, J lost 4 bases, and 7 bases stayed unmatched. The CDR3 loop spans 13 amino acids. CDR3 coding DNA: TGTGCCAGCTGCGGGAGCCCGGGAGAGACCCAGTACTTC. This translates into CASCGSPGETQYF.